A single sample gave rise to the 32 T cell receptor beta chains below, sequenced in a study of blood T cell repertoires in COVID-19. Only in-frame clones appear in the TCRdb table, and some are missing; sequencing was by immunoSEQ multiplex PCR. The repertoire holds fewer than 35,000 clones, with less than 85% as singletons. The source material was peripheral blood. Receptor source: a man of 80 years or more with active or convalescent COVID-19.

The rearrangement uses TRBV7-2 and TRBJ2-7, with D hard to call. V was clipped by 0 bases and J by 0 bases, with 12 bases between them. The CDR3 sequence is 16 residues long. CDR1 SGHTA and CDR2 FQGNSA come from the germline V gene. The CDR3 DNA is TGTGCCAGCAGCTTAGCTTACCCCCGGGTCTCCTACGAGCAGTACTTC. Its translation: CASSLAYPRVSYEQYF.

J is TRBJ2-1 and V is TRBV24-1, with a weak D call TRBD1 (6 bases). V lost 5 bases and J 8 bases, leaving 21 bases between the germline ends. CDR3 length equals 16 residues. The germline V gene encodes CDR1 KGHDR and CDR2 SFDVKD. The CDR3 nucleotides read TGTGCCACCAGTGGTCGACAGGTCAGTCGCGTTGATGAGCAGTTCTTC. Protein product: CATSGRQVSRVDEQFF.

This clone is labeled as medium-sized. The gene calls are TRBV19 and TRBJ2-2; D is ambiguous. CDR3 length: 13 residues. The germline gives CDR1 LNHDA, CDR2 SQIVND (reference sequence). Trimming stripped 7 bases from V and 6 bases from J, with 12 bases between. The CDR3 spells CASTGSGPGELFF. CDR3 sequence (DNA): TGTGCCAGTACCGGGTCGGGTCCCGGGGAGCTGTTTTTT. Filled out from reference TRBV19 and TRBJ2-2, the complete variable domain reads DGGITQSPKYLFRKEGQNVTLSCEQNLNHDAMYWYRQDPGQGLRLIYYSQIVNDFQKGDIAEGYSVSREKKESFPLTVTSAQKNPTAFYLCASTGSGPGELFFGEGSRLTVL.

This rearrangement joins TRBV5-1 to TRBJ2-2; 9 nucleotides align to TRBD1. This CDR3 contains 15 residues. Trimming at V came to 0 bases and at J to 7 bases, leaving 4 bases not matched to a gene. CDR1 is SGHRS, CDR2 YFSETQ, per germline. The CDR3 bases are TGCGCCAGCAGCTTGGTAGGACAGGGGTTCGGGGAGCTGTTTTTT. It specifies CASSLVGQGFGELFF.

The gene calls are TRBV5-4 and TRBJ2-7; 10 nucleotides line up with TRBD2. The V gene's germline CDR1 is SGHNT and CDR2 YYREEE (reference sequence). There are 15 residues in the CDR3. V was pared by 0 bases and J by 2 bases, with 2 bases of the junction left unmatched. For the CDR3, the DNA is TGTGCCAGCAGCTTGGGTAGCGGGGGGACCTACGAGCAGTACTTC. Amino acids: CASSLGSGGTYEQYF.

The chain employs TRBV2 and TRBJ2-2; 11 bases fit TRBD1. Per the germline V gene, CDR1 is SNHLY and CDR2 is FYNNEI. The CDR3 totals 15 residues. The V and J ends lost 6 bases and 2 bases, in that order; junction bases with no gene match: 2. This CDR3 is CASRRTGGNTGELFF. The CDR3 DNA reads TGTGCCAGCAGACGGACAGGGGGCAACACCGGGGAGCTGTTTTTT. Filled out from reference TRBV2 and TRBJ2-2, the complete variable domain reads EPEVTQTPSHQVTQMGQEVILRCVPISNHLYFYWYRQILGQKVEFLVSFYNNEISEKSEIFDDQFSVERPDGSNFTLKIRSTKLEDSAMYFCASRRTGGNTGELFFGEGSRLTVL.

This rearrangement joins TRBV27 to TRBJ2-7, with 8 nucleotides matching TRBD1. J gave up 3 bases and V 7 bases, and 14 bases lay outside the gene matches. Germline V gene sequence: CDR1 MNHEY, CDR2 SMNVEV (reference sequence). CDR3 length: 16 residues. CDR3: CASIAGPGQGFYEQYF. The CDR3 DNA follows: TGTGCCAGCATCGCAGGCCCCGGACAGGGTTTCTACGAGCAGTACTTC.

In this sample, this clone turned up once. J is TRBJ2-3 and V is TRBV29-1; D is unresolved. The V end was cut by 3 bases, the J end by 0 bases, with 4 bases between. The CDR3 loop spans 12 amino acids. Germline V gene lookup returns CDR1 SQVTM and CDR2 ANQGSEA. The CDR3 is CSVDYSTDTQYF. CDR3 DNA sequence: TGCAGCGTTGACTACAGCACAGATACGCAGTATTTT.

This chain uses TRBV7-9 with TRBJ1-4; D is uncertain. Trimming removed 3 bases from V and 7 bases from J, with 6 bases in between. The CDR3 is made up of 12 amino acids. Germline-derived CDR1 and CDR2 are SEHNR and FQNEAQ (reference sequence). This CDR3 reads CASSFSGEKLFF. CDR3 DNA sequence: TGTGCCAGCAGCTTTAGCGGTGAAAAACTGTTTTTT.

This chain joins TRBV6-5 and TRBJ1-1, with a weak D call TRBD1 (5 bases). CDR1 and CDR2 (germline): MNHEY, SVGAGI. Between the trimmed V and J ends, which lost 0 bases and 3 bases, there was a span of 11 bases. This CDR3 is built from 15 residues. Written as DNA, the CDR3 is TGTGCCAGCAGTTACTCACCCGGGGGGGACACTGAAGCTTTCTTT. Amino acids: CASSYSPGGDTEAFF.

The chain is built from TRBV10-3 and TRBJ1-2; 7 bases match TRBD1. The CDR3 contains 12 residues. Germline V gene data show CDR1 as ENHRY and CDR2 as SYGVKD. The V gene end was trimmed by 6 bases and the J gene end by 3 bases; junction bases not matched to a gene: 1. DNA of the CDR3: TGTGCCATCAGCGGGACAGACTATGGCTACACCTTC. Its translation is CAISGTDYGYTF.

CDR3 sequence (DNA): TGTGCCAGCAGTTTAGGCAGCTCCTACAATGAGCAGTTCTTC. It codes for CASSLGSSYNEQFF. The chain is built from TRBV27 and TRBJ2-1; D not certain. Trimming took off 2 bases at V and 0 bases at J, with 5 bases between the two ends. Germline CDR1 MNHEY, CDR2 SMNVEV (reference sequence). The CDR3 totals 14 residues.

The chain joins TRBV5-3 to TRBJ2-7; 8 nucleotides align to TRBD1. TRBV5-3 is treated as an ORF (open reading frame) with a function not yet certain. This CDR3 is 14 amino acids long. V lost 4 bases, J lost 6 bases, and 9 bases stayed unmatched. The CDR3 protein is CARSREDRASEQYF. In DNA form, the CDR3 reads TGTGCCAGAAGCAGAGAGGACAGGGCCAGCGAGCAGTACTTC.

Here the CDR3 DNA reads TGCGCCAGCAGCTTAAACAGGGACACTGAAGCTTTCTTT. Amino acid sequence: CASSLNRDTEAFF. The chain is built from TRBV5-1 and TRBJ1-1; a possible D gene is TRBD1 (6 bases). This CDR3 has 13 amino acids. V lost 2 bases and J 3 bases, leaving 8 bases between the germline ends. Germline assignment: CDR1 SGHRS and CDR2 YFSETQ.

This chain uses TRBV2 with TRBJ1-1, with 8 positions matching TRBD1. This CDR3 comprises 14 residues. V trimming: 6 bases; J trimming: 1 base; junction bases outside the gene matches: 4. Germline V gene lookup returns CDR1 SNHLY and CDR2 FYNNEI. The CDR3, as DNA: TGTGCCAGCAGGAGGGGACAGGCGAACACTGAAGCTTTCTTT. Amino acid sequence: CASRRGQANTEAFF.

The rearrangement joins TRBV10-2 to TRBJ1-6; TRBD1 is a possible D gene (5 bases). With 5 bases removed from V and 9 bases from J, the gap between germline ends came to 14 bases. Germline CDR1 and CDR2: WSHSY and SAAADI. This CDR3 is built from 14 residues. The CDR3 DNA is TGCGCCAGCAGTATCCAGGGCTCGGTTTCACCCCTCCACTTT. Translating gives CASSIQGSVSPLHF.

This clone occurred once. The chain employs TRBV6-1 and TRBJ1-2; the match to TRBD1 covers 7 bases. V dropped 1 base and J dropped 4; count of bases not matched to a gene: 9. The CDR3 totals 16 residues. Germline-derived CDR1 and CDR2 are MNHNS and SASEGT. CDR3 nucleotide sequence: TGTGCCAGCAGTGAAGGGTGGGGGGACAGATCCTATGGCTACACCTTC. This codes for CASSEGWGDRSYGYTF.

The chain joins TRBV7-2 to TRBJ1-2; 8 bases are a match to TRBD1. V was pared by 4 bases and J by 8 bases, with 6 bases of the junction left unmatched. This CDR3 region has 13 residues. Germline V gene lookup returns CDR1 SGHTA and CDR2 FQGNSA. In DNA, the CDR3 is TGTGCCAGCAGCTCCACAGGGGGTGACGGCTACACCTTC. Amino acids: CASSSTGGDGYTF.

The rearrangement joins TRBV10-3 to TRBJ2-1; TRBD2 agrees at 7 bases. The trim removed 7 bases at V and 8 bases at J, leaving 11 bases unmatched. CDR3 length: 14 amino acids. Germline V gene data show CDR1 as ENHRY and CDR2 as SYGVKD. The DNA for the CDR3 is TGTGCCATCAAGCCCCCGGGGGGTCTGGATGAGCAGTTCTTC. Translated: CAIKPPGGLDEQFF.

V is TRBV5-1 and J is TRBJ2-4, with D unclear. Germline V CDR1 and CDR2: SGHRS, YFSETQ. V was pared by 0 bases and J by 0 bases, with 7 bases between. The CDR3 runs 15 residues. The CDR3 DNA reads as TGCGCCAGCAGCTTGGGCACACGAGCCAAAAACATTCAGTACTTC. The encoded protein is CASSLGTRAKNIQYF.

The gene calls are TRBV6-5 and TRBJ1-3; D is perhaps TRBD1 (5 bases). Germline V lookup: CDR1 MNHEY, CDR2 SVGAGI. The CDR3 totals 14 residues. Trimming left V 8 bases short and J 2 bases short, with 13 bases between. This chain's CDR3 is CASPLPGPGNTIYF. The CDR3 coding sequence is TGTGCCAGCCCCCTCCCAGGGCCTGGAAACACCATATATTTT.

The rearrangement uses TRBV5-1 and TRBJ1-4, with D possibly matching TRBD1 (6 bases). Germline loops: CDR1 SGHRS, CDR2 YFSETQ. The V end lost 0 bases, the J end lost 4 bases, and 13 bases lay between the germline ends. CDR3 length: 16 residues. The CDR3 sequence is CASSLGQGLLNEKLFF. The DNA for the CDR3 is TGCGCCAGCAGCTTGGGGCAGGGGCTTCTTAATGAAAAACTGTTTTTT.

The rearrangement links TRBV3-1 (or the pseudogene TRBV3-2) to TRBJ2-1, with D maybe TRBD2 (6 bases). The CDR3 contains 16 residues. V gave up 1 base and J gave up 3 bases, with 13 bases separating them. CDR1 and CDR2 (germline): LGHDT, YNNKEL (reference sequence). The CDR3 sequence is CASSQAVTRVYNEQFF. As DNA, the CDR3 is TGTGCCAGCAGCCAAGCGGTGACTAGGGTCTACAATGAGCAGTTCTTC.

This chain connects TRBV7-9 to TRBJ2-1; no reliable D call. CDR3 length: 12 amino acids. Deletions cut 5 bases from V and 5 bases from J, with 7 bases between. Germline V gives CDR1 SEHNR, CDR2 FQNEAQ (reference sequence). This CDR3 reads CASSRTDNEQFF. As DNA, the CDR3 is TGTGCCAGCAGCCGCACAGACAATGAGCAGTTCTTC.

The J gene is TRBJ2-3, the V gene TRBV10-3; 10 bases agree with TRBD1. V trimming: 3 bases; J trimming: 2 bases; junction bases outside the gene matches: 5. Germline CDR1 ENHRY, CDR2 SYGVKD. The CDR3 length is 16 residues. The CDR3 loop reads CAISDLDRGVTDTQYF. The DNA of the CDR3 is TGTGCCATCAGTGACTTGGACAGGGGGGTCACAGATACGCAGTATTTT.

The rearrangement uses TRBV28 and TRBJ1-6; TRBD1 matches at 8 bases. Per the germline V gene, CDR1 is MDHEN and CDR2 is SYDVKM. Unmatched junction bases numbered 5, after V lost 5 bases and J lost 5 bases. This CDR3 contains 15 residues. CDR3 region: CASSGQGTDNSPLHF. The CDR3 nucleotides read TGTGCCAGCAGTGGACAGGGTACGGATAATTCACCCCTCCACTTT.

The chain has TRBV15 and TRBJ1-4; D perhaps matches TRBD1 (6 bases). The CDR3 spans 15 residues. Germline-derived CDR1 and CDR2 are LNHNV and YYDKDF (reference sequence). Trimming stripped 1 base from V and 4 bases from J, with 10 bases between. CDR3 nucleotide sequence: TGTGCCACCAGCAGAGGGGGACACCGTAATGAAAAACTGTTTTTT. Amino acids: CATSRGGHRNEKLFF.

CDR3 nucleotides: TGTGCCAGCAGCCCCCCAGGACAGGGGCGATACGAGCAGTACTTC. This sequence encodes CASSPPGQGRYEQYF. J is TRBJ2-7 and V is TRBV7-6; 9 nucleotides line up with TRBD1. Looked up from germline, CDR1 is SGHVS and CDR2 is FNYEAQ. This CDR3 region has 15 residues. J lost 4 bases, V lost 5 bases, and 9 bases had no gene match.

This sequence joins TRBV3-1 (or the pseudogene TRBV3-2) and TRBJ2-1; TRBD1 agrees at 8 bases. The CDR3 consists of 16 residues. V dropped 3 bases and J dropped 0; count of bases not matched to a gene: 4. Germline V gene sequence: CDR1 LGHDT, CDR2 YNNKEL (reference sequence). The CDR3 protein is CASSQIDRGSYNEQFF. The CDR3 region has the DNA TGTGCCAGCAGCCAGATCGACAGGGGCTCCTACAATGAGCAGTTCTTC.

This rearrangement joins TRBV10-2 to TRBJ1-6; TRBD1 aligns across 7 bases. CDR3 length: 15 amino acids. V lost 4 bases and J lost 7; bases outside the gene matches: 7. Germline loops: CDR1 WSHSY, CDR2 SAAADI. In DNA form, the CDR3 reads TGCGCCAGCAGTGCGCTAGGGGGCCTGAATTCACCCCTCCACTTT. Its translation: CASSALGGLNSPLHF.

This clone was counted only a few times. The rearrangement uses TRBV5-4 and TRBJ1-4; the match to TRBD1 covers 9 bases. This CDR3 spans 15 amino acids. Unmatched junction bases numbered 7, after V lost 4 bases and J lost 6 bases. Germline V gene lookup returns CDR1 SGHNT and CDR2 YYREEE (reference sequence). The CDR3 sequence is CASSDGTGNHEKLFF. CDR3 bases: TGTGCCAGCAGCGATGGGACAGGGAACCATGAAAAACTGTTTTTT.

The DNA of the CDR3 is TGCGCCAGCAGCTTGGAAGCTAGCGGGAGAGAGACCCAGTACTTC. It encodes CASSLEASGRETQYF. The rearrangement joins TRBV5-1 to TRBJ2-5, with TRBD2 identical over 10 bases. Trimming removed 0 bases from V and 4 bases from J; junction bases left unmatched: 3. From germline, CDR1 is SGHRS and CDR2 YFSETQ. The CDR3 spans 15 residues. Looking up the rest from reference TRBV5-1 and TRBJ2-5 gives the full variable domain: KAGVTQTPRYLIKTRGQQVTLSCSPISGHRSVSWYQQTPGQGLQFLFEYFSETQRNKGNFPGRFSGRQFSNSRSEMNVSTLELGDSALYLCASSLEASGRETQYFGPGTRLLVL.